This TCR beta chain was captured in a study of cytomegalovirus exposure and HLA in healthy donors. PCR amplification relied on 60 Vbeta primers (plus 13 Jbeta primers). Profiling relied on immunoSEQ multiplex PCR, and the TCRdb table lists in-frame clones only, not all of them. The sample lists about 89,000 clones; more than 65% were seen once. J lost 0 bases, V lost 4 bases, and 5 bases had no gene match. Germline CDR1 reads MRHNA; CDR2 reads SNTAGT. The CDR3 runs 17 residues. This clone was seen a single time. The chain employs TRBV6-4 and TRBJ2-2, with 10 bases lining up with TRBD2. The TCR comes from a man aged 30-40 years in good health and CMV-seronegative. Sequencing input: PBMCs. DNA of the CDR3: TGTGCCAGCAGTGTGCTAGCGGGGGCCTCGAACACCGGGGAGCTGTTTTTT. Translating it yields CASSVLAGASNTGELFF.